This T cell receptor (beta chain) stems from a study of cytomegalovirus exposure and HLA in healthy donors. The CDR3 has 15 residues. V was clipped by 6 bases and J by 6 bases; unmatched bases: 11. The germline gives CDR1 SGHAT, CDR2 FQNNGV. PCR used 60 Vbeta primers and 13 Jbeta primers. This table comes from immunoSEQ multiplex PCR, and its TCRdb copy is limited to in-frame clones, with some not included. The sample holds 60,000 to 65,000 clones, 70% to 90% seen once. This chain uses TRBV11-2 with TRBJ1-1, with TRBD1 matching over 9 bases. Sequencing was carried out using PBMCs. This TCR was sampled from a man between 18 and 35 years old in good health and CMV-seronegative. For the CDR3, the DNA is TGTGCCAGCAGGGAACCCGGGACAGGGTTGCCTGAAGCTTTCTTT. This sequence encodes CASREPGTGLPEAFF.